This passage covers 30 T cell receptor beta chains from one sample sequenced in a study of blood T cell repertoires in COVID-19. Measured with immunoSEQ multiplex PCR; TCRdb has only the in-frame clones, and not every one. The sample comprises about 170,000 clones, 75% to 90% of which are singletons, and roughly 0.8% rests with the top ten. The sample comprised PBMCs or T cells enriched from blood (not recorded which). The source of these receptors is a woman aged 18-29 years who had recovered from COVID-19.

This chain connects TRBV4-3 to TRBJ2-1, with D perhaps TRBD2 (5 bases). Looked up from germline, CDR1 is LGHNA and CDR2 is YSLEER. The CDR3 spans 12 residues. V lost 3 bases and J lost 7, with 7 bases in between. CDR3 DNA: TGCGCCAGCAGCCAGGCGGGTAATGAGCAGTTCTTC. This encodes CASSQAGNEQFF.

The rearrangement joins TRBV5-1 to TRBJ2-2, with D perhaps TRBD2 (6 bases). This CDR3 comprises 15 residues. The V gene's germline CDR1 is SGHRS and CDR2 YFSETQ. Trimming pared 0 bases from V and 6 bases from J, leaving 12 bases between. The CDR3 spells CASSLEGGVPGELFF. The CDR3 nucleotides read TGCGCCAGCAGCTTGGAGGGCGGGGTCCCCGGGGAGCTGTTTTTT.

In its sample, this clone was seen once. V usage is TRBV7-9 and J usage is TRBJ1-2; D possibly corresponds to TRBD1 (6 bases). Germline assignment: CDR1 SEHNR and CDR2 FQNEAQ (reference sequence). This CDR3 has 13 residues. V was clipped by 4 bases and J by 8 bases, with 14 bases between them. CDR3: CASSYGTSEGYTF. CDR3 nucleotides: TGTGCCAGCAGCTATGGGACAAGCGAGGGCTACACCTTC. The full variable domain, completed using reference TRBV7-9 and TRBJ1-2, is DTGVSQNPRHKITKRGQNVTFRCDPISEHNRLYWYRQTLGQGPEFLTYFQNEAQLEKSRLLSDRFSAERPKGSFSTLEIQRTEQGDSAMYLCASSYGTSEGYTFGSGTRLTVV.

This clone was counted between two and nine times. V gene TRBV14 combines with J gene TRBJ2-2; 9 nucleotides match TRBD1. Losses at the gene ends were 0 bases for V and 4 bases for J; bases not matched to a gene: 6. CDR3 length: 17 residues. The germline CDR1 and CDR2 sequences are SGHDN and FVKESK. The CDR3: CASSQEGTGQSTGELFF. CDR3 DNA sequence: TGTGCCAGCAGCCAAGAAGGGACAGGGCAAAGCACCGGGGAGCTGTTTTTT.

This chain connects TRBV28 to TRBJ1-1; 7 bases align to TRBD1. The CDR3 runs 12 residues. Trimming removed 10 bases from V and 4 bases from J; junction bases left unmatched: 6. CDR1 is MDHEN and CDR2 is SYDVKM in the germline V gene. The DNA of the CDR3 is TGTGCCATCAAGACAGGGTCCACTGAAGCTTTCTTT. This translates into CAIKTGSTEAFF.

The CDR3 protein is CASSPRPLTSGMRNEQFF. CDR3 coding DNA: TGTGCCAGCAGCCCCCGCCCCCTAACTAGCGGGATGAGGAATGAGCAGTTCTTC. The rearrangement links TRBV7-8 to TRBJ2-1; 10 bases line up with TRBD2. CDR1 is SGHVS, CDR2 FQNEAQ, per germline. CDR3 size: 18 residues. The junction had 17 bases not matched to a gene; V was cut back by 5 bases and J by 7 bases.

This chain uses TRBV6-4 with TRBJ2-7, with D unresolved. V shed 7 bases and J shed 0 bases, with 16 bases lying between them. The CDR3 extends over 15 amino acids. CDR1 is MRHNA and CDR2 is SNTAGT in the germline V gene. Written as DNA, the CDR3 is TGTGCCAGCATTACACCCCCGGAGTCCTCCTACGAGCAGTACTTC. The encoded protein is CASITPPESSYEQYF.

This rearrangement joins TRBV5-1 to TRBJ2-2, with 9 nucleotides matching TRBD2. CDR3 length equals 15 residues. V shed 0 bases and J 6 bases; nucleotides not matched to a gene: 3. From germline, CDR1 is SGHRS and CDR2 YFSETQ. The CDR3 is CASSLGTSVSGELFF. The CDR3 DNA reads as TGCGCCAGCAGCTTGGGGACTAGCGTTTCCGGGGAGCTGTTTTTT.

On this clone itself: Lacking the conserved final phenylalanine or tryptophan, this CDR3 likely reflects a read error. The V gene is TRBV5-1, the J gene TRBJ2-2; 9 bases are shared with TRBD2. CDR3 length: 15 amino acids. Germline V gene sequence: CDR1 SGHRS, CDR2 YFSETQ. With V trimmed by 0 bases and J by 7 bases, 4 bases remained unmatched. CDR3 in DNA: TGCGCCAGCAGCTTGGTAGCGGGAGTCGACGGGGAGCTGTTTCTT. Its translation is CASSLVAGVDGELFL.

The rearrangement links TRBV19 to TRBJ2-3; D uncertain. The CDR3 spans 13 residues. V shed 3 bases and J shed 3 bases, with 7 bases lying between them. Germline V lookup: CDR1 LNHDA, CDR2 SQIVND (reference sequence). The chain's CDR3 is CASSITWTDTQYF. The CDR3 region has the DNA TGTGCCAGTAGTATTACTTGGACAGATACGCAGTATTTT.

CDR3 region: CASSNRGTYEQYF. The CDR3 DNA sequence: TGTGCCAGCAGTAACAGGGGAACCTACGAGCAGTACTTC. This chain connects TRBV6-5 to TRBJ2-7, with TRBD1 matching over 7 bases. With 5 bases clipped from V and 2 bases from J, the junction kept 3 bases outside the gene matches. CDR3 size: 13 residues. The germline gives CDR1 MNHEY, CDR2 SVGAGI.

The V call is TRBV27, the J call TRBJ1-1; weak D call: TRBD1 (5 bases). This CDR3 contains 16 residues. The V end was cut by 1 base, the J end by 5 bases, with 17 bases between. From germline, CDR1 is MNHEY and CDR2 SMNVEV (reference sequence). The CDR3 protein is CASSLFQGGRGTEAFF. CDR3 nucleotides: TGTGCCAGCAGTTTATTCCAGGGAGGGAGGGGTACTGAAGCTTTCTTT.

The chain uses TRBV29-1 and TRBJ2-5, with 13 bases aligning to TRBD2. The CDR3 extends over 14 amino acids. V trimming: 8 bases; J trimming: 5 bases; junction bases outside the gene matches: 8. CDR1 is SQVTM, CDR2 ANQGSEA, per germline. CDR3 protein: CSTRLAGGGETQYF. DNA of the CDR3: TGCAGCACCCGACTAGCGGGAGGTGGCGAGACCCAGTACTTC.

The chain joins TRBV20-1 to TRBJ2-3; no clear D. Deletions cut 2 bases from V and 8 bases from J, with 8 bases between. This CDR3 is built from 11 residues. Germline V CDR1 and CDR2: DFQATT, SNEGSKA (reference sequence). The CDR3 DNA reads as TGCAGTGCTAGATCCCTCGGTACGCAGTATTTT. It specifies CSARSLGTQYF.

The rearrangement links TRBV14 to TRBJ2-3; TRBD2 aligns across 15 bases. The CDR3 covers 20 residues. Losses at the gene ends were 0 bases for V and 5 bases for J; bases not matched to a gene: 12. In germline, CDR1 is SGHDN, CDR2 FVKESK. As DNA, the CDR3 is TGTGCCAGCAGCCAAGATCGGAGGACTAGCGGGAGGGCCGGGATAGATACGCAGTATTTT. Translated: CASSQDRRTSGRAGIDTQYF.

This chain links TRBV12-3 or TRBV12-4 with TRBJ1-1; D is undetermined. V was shortened by 3 bases and J by 1 base, with 6 bases between the two germline ends. The CDR3 has 13 residues. The CDR3 region is CASSFLENTEAFF. CDR3 in DNA: TGTGCCAGCAGTTTTTTAGAGAACACTGAAGCTTTCTTT.

V usage is TRBV9 and J usage is TRBJ2-2, with 11 bases fitting TRBD2. Trimming cost V 3 bases and J 0 bases; bases outside gene matches: 7. The CDR3 spans 18 residues. Germline assignment: CDR1 SGDLS and CDR2 YYNGEE. The CDR3 nucleotides are TGTGCCAGCAGCGCCCCTAGCGGGAGGCCCCCGAACACCGGGGAGCTGTTTTTT. Its protein is CASSAPSGRPPNTGELFF.

The genes are TRBV19 and TRBJ1-5, with D perhaps TRBD1 (5 bases). The CDR3 sequence is 15 residues long. Germline CDR1 is LNHDA and CDR2 is SQIVND (reference sequence). V lost 1 base, J lost 2 bases, and 9 bases lay in between. The CDR3, as DNA: TGTGCCAGTAGTATAGGTCGGGGGGGCAATCAGCCCCAGCATTTT. Amino acid sequence: CASSIGRGGNQPQHF.

The CDR3 region has the DNA TGTGCCACCGGCGAATCAGGGCCCAATCAGCCCCAGCATTTT. Translating gives CATGESGPNQPQHF. V is TRBV7-9 and J is TRBJ1-5, with TRBD1 as a possible D gene (5 bases). The CDR3 length is 14 residues. The ends were cut back, 10 bases at V and 3 bases at J, with 16 bases in the middle. CDR1 is SEHNR and CDR2 is FQNEAQ in the germline V gene (reference sequence).

The chain employs TRBV2 and TRBJ1-5; D possibly corresponds to TRBD1 (6 bases). This CDR3 comprises 15 residues. V lost 2 bases, J lost 6 bases, and 14 bases lay in between. Per germline, CDR1 SNHLY and CDR2 FYNNEI. The CDR3 bases are TGTGCCAGCAGTGAATTGCCCACAGGGAGTCAGCCCCAGCATTTT. Translated: CASSELPTGSQPQHF.

The V gene is TRBV7-9, the J gene TRBJ2-1; 8 positions match TRBD2. Per the germline V gene, CDR1 is SEHNR and CDR2 is FQNEAQ (reference sequence). Trimming took 4 bases from V and 1 from J; bases not matched to a gene: 9. The CDR3 is 17 residues long. The CDR3 DNA is TGTGCCAGCAGCTACCTGTTAGCGGGAAATTCCTACAATGAGCAGTTCTTC. This sequence encodes CASSYLLAGNSYNEQFF.

The chain employs TRBV28 and TRBJ2-6; a possible D gene is TRBD2 (6 bases). CDR1 MDHEN and CDR2 SYDVKM come from the germline V gene. The CDR3 consists of 17 residues. V lost 2 bases, J lost 0 bases, and 11 bases lay in between. The DNA of the CDR3 is TGTGCCAGCAGTTTACGGGGACTCTCCTCTGGGGCCAACGTCCTGACTTTC. Its translation: CASSLRGLSSGANVLTF.

For this clone: The same CDR3 arises from other DNA sequences in this sample as well. The genes are TRBV24-1 and TRBJ2-5; D is possibly TRBD2 (6 bases). CDR3 length equals 13 residues. From germline, CDR1 is KGHDR and CDR2 SFDVKD. Trimming pared 6 bases from V and 3 bases from J, leaving 10 bases between. The DNA for the CDR3 is TGTGCCACCAGTCGGAGGGCGGAAGAGACCCAGTACTTC. This codes for CATSRRAEETQYF.

This clone came up once. V is TRBV7-9 and J is TRBJ1-3, with D maybe TRBD1 (5 bases). V lost 5 bases, J lost 4 bases, and 15 bases lay in between. The CDR3 totals 15 residues. Germline CDR1 is SEHNR and CDR2 is FQNEAQ (reference sequence). The CDR3 sequence is CASSQSGLGGNTIYF. In DNA, the CDR3 is TGTGCCAGCAGCCAGTCAGGGCTGGGCGGAAACACCATATATTTT.

The chain has TRBV4-2 and TRBJ1-2; weak D call: TRBD1 (5 bases). This CDR3 has 15 amino acids. Trimming left V 1 base short and J 1 base short, with 10 bases between. In germline, CDR1 is LGHNA, CDR2 YNFKEQ. CDR3 region: CASSQVRQGNYGYTF. The CDR3 DNA reads TGTGCCAGCAGCCAAGTACGGCAGGGTAACTATGGCTACACCTTC.

V and J are TRBV10-1 and TRBJ2-7; 10 positions match TRBD2. CDR1 and CDR2 (germline): WNHNN, SYGVQD (reference sequence). The CDR3 consists of 13 residues. V gave up 6 bases and J gave up 6 bases; unmatched junction bases: 5. CDR3 nucleotide sequence: TGCGCCAGCAGCGGGCAGCGGGAGGGCGAGCAGTACTTC. This encodes CASSGQREGEQYF.

CDR3 residues: CSVLGGSGDSSYNEQFF. In DNA form, the CDR3 reads TGCAGCGTCTTGGGGGGTAGCGGGGATAGCTCCTACAATGAGCAGTTCTTC. The V call is TRBV29-1, the J call TRBJ2-1, with 8 positions matching TRBD2. The germline V gene has CDR1 SQVTM and CDR2 ANQGSEA. V was pared by 6 bases and J by 0 bases, with 13 bases of the junction left unmatched. This CDR3 has 17 amino acids.

The chain is built from TRBV27 and TRBJ2-3; 7 positions agree with TRBD1. V lost 7 bases and J lost 0; bases outside the gene matches: 4. Germline V lookup: CDR1 MNHEY, CDR2 SMNVEV (reference sequence). This CDR3 spans 14 amino acids. The CDR3 spells CASKQGRSTDTQYF. CDR3 sequence (DNA): TGTGCCAGCAAACAGGGGCGTAGCACAGATACGCAGTATTTT.

The chain has TRBV3-1 (or the pseudogene TRBV3-2) and TRBJ2-3; 11 bases match TRBD2. The CDR3 runs 16 residues. V trimming: 4 bases; J trimming: 0 bases; junction bases outside the gene matches: 3. Looked up from germline, CDR1 is LGHDT and CDR2 is YNNKEL (reference sequence). The CDR3 loop reads CASSPRLAGSTDTQYF. The CDR3 DNA sequence: TGTGCCAGCAGCCCACGACTAGCGGGGAGCACAGATACGCAGTATTTT.

The chain is built from TRBV5-6 and TRBJ2-7; 9 nucleotides agree with TRBD2. The CDR3 loop spans 15 amino acids. Germline lookup yields CDR1 SGHDT and CDR2 YYEEEE. J was trimmed by 7 bases and V by 4 bases; bases with no gene match: 12. The CDR3 loop is CASSDAGTSLMEQYF. CDR3 bases: TGTGCCAGCAGCGATGCCGGGACTAGCCTTATGGAGCAGTACTTC. Filled out from reference TRBV5-6 and TRBJ2-7, the complete variable domain reads DAGVTQSPTHLIKTRGQQVTLRCSPKSGHDTVSWYQQALGQGPQFIFQYYEEEERQRGNFPDRFSGHQFPNYSSELNVNALLLGDSALYLCASSDAGTSLMEQYFGPGTRLTVT.